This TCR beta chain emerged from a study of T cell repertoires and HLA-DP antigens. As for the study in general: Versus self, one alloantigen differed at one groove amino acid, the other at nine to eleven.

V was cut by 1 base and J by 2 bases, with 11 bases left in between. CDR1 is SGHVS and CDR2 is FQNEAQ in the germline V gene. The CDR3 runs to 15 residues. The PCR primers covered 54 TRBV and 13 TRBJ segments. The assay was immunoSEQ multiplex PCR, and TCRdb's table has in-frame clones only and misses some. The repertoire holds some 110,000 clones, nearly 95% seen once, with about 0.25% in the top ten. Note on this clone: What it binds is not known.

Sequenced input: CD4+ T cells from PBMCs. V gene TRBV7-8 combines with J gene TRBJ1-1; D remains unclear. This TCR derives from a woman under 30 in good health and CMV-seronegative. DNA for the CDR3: TGTGCCAGCAGCTTAGGCCCCGATAAAAACACTGAAGCTTTCTTT. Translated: CASSLGPDKNTEAFF.